The source of this T cell receptor (beta chain) is a study of shared T cell receptors in the human thymus. Germline CDR1 and CDR2: MNHEY and SMNVEV (reference sequence). The CDR3 is 16 residues long. Germline trimming cut 6 bases from V and 2 bases from J; bases unmatched to any gene: 13. Profiling relied on immunoSEQ multiplex PCR, and the TCRdb table lists in-frame clones only, not all of them. The table has hundreds of thousands of clones, more than 75% seen once. These records were also assigned to another study, of human thymus T cells.

The chain is built from TRBV27 and TRBJ2-7; 7 nucleotides agree with TRBD2. The sequenced material came from thymocytes. This TCR was recovered from a boy in the first two years of life with a congenital heart defect. The CDR3 spells CASSPFGLGVPYEQYF. The CDR3 DNA is TGTGCCAGCAGCCCCTTTGGACTAGGAGTCCCCTACGAGCAGTACTTC.